This T cell receptor beta chain was profiled in a study of cytomegalovirus exposure and HLA in healthy donors. Across the whole study: The study's early data release held about 77 million unique TCRs from HLA-typed donors.

The CDR3 sequence is 18 residues long. PCR amplification relied on 60 Vbeta primers (plus 13 Jbeta primers). The protocol was immunoSEQ multiplex PCR, while the TCRdb copy is restricted to in-frame clones and leaves out a portion. The table shows under 200,000 clones, with 68% occurring only once. V gene TRBV12-2 combines with J gene TRBJ2-3; the tabulated D call, TRBD1, remains unverified against the DNA. TRBV12-2 is listed as a pseudogene. The clonotype comes from a woman in her thirties or forties in good health and CMV-seropositive. Input material: PBMCs. In DNA, the CDR3 is TGTGCAAGTCGCTTAGAAATGGAGGGGGCGGCTAGCACAGATACGCAGTATTTT. It encodes CASRLEMEGAASTDTQYF.